This T cell receptor (beta chain) was captured in a study of OX40 agonist ivuxolimab in advanced cancers. At the level of the study: The study enrolled dose-escalation patients with hepatocellular carcinoma, melanoma, renal cell or head and neck cancer.

Only in-frame clones appear in the TCRdb table, and some are missing; sequencing was by immunoSEQ multiplex PCR. The table has about 79,000 clones, roughly 88% seen once. Exclusion applied to patients with autoimmune disease history or systemic immunosuppression. Germline lookup yields CDR1 SGHTA and CDR2 FQGNSA. V was pared by 7 bases and J by 0 bases, with 12 bases between. The CDR3 runs to 14 residues. This chain joins TRBV7-2 and TRBJ1-2, with unresolved D. The clonotype comes from an adult with an advanced solid tumor such as melanoma, head and neck, liver or kidney cancer. The sequencing used CD4+ or CD8+ T cells sorted from blood, collected in a trial of the OX40 agonist ivuxolimab. The CDR3 region is CASTLRNSNYGYTF. The DNA of the CDR3 is TGTGCCAGCACCCTCCGGAATTCTAACTATGGCTACACCTTC.